This is a list of T cell receptor beta chains from one sample in a study of T cells in Graves' hyperthyroidism and ophthalmopathy. One entry per CDR3 protein results from TCRdb running MiXCR on the multiplex PCR reads. Here the sample spans more than 500,000 distinct CDR3 sequences, about 16% being singletons. Input material: blood. The receptors come from a woman aged 25 to 39 with Graves' ophthalmopathy. CDR3s include the opening cysteine and the closing phenylalanine or tryptophan. A D gene is named only where the DNA matches it firmly. Clone size, where shown, is once, few, many, or a class for clones that have expanded.

TRBJ1-2 TRBV28 many TRBD1 CASSLDDRGRNYGYTF
TRBJ2-1 TRBV28 many TRBD2 CASSRLRLRDYKYNEQFF
TRBJ2-1 TRBV28 - TRBD2 CASSFPTQGLAGSSYNEQFF
TRBJ1-2 TRBV5-8 few TRBD1 CASRLDRAVVDYTF
TRBJ2-7 TRBV4-2 few - CASSQGSKGPDEQYF
TRBJ1-1 TRBV4-1 - - CASSQDRGSRNTEAFF
TRBJ2-4 TRBV28 many - CASSLAKNIQYF
TRBJ1-2 TRBV12-5 - - CASGLGENYYGYTF
TRBJ1-1 TRBV2 many TRBD1 CAKTAGGLSAFF
TRBJ2-7 TRBV10-1 few - CASSEGREGDEQYF
TRBJ2-2 TRBV13 - - CASSSVQTGELFF
TRBJ1-2 TRBV19 few - CASSIQENYGYTF
TRBJ1-1 TRBV11-2 - TRBD1 CASSSTGARNTEAFF
TRBJ1-1 TRBV11-2 many TRBD1 CASSSWTGGMNTEAFF
TRBJ2-7 TRBV11-3 few - CASSLGVLGEQYF
TRBJ1-2 TRBV6-1 few - CASRGTFDGYTF